These 23 T cell receptor beta chains were sequenced from one sample in a study of Ad26.COV2.S vaccination and SARS-CoV-2 variants (dated by TCRdb to the early 2020s). Libraries came from the immunoSEQ multiplex PCR assay. Sourced from immuneACCESS, this table was stored by TCRdb with only in-frame sequences that have V and J called. A share of the clones is absent; for the studies checked, an unresolved V gene accounts for under half, and the remainder has no known explanation. This sample comprises more than 300,000 clones, 85% of them detected only once. The biggest ten clones account for approximately 2% of the sample. The treatment or condition label of this sample denotes: about 20 received Ad26.COV2.S at low or high dose, single or two shots; roughly five received placebo; per-sample allocation not given. For vaccine and placebo recipients, the sequenced repertoires came from samples collected on day 63 after the first injection.

Material: peripheral blood, obtained in a trial of Ad26.COV2.S vaccine versus placebo. These receptors all come from a person between 18 and 65 years old who received the Ad26.COV2.S COVID-19 vaccine or a placebo.

A few counts support this clone. The chain is built from TRBV6-6 and TRBJ2-5; 10 bases are shared with TRBD1. CDR1 is MNHNY and CDR2 is SVGAGI in the germline V gene (reference sequence). V gave up 4 bases and J gave up 8 bases; unmatched junction bases: 7. The CDR3 spans 14 residues. The CDR3 bases are TGTGCCAGCAGTTGGGGACAGGGGAGTTCAACCCAGTACTTC. Translating it yields CASSWGQGSSTQYF.

The V call is TRBV5-1, the J call TRBJ2-1; tentative D call: TRBD1 (6 bases). Germline CDR1 is SGHRS and CDR2 is YFSETQ. This CDR3 has 14 amino acids. Trimming stripped 3 bases from V and 5 bases from J, with 12 bases between. The DNA of the CDR3 is TGCGCCAGCAGCTCACAGGGAATTAACAATGAGCAGTTCTTC. Its protein product is CASSSQGINNEQFF.

This chain connects TRBV3-1 (or the pseudogene TRBV3-2) to TRBJ1-1, with TRBD1 identical over 11 bases. With 2 bases clipped from V and 4 bases from J, the junction kept 6 bases outside the gene matches. CDR1 is LGHDT and CDR2 is YNNKEL in the germline V gene (reference sequence). The CDR3 loop spans 16 amino acids. The DNA for the CDR3 is TGTGCCAGCAGCCAACCAGGACAGGGGGCCGGCACTGAAGCTTTCTTT. This encodes CASSQPGQGAGTEAFF.

The chain couples TRBV28 to TRBJ1-1; D call uncertain. The CDR3 consists of 10 residues. Per the germline V gene, CDR1 is MDHEN and CDR2 is SYDVKM. V lost 6 bases, J lost 7 bases, and 6 bases lay in between. The CDR3 is CASSSREAFF. DNA for the CDR3: TGTGCCAGCAGCTCCCGTGAAGCTTTCTTT.

This chain links TRBV6-5 with TRBJ1-2, with D maybe TRBD1 (6 bases). Germline-derived CDR1 and CDR2 are MNHEY and SVGAGI. Deletions cut 3 bases from V and 4 bases from J, with 9 bases between. The CDR3 sequence is 13 residues long. This CDR3 is CASSYPGAYGYTF. CDR3 nucleotides: TGTGCCAGCAGTTATCCAGGGGCCTATGGCTACACCTTC.

The chain links TRBV7-6 to TRBJ2-7; unclear D gene. Trimming stripped 3 bases from V and 3 bases from J, with 15 bases between. The CDR3 covers 15 residues. Germline CDR1 reads SGHVS; CDR2 reads FNYEAQ. The chain's CDR3 is CASSFFSGHVYEQYF. The CDR3 DNA is TGTGCCAGCAGCTTCTTTTCTGGGCACGTCTACGAGCAGTACTTC.

This chain uses TRBV19 with TRBJ2-3; D is unresolved. This CDR3 spans 14 amino acids. The V end was cut by 1 base, the J end by 2 bases, with 7 bases between. Germline V gives CDR1 LNHDA, CDR2 SQIVND (reference sequence). CDR3 bases: TGTGCCAGTAGTATAGCGGCCCTCACAGATACGCAGTATTTT. Translating it yields CASSIAALTDTQYF.

This chain joins TRBV14 and TRBJ2-1; 9 positions match TRBD2. Unmatched junction bases numbered 5, after V lost 1 base and J lost 7 bases. Per germline, CDR1 SGHDN and CDR2 FVKESK. CDR3 length equals 15 residues. In DNA form, the CDR3 reads TGTGCCAGCAGCCAAGCCCTAGCGGGGCAAAATGAGCAGTTCTTC. Protein: CASSQALAGQNEQFF. Looking up the rest from reference TRBV14 and TRBJ2-1 gives the full variable domain: EAGVTQFPSHSVIEKGQTVTLRCDPISGHDNLYWYRRVMGKEIKFLLHFVKESKQDESGMPNNRFLAERTGGTYSTLKVQPAELEDSGVYFCASSQALAGQNEQFFGPGTRLTVL.

This clone has only one observation. The chain has TRBV7-2 and TRBJ2-3; no clear D gene. Trimming shortened V by 5 bases and J by 6 bases, and 12 bases separated the two germline ends. The V gene's germline CDR1 is SGHTA and CDR2 FQGNSA. The CDR3 runs 13 residues. The CDR3, as DNA: TGTGCCAGCAGCCCGACCCTTTGGGATACGCAGTATTTT. This encodes CASSPTLWDTQYF.

The V and J genes are TRBV11-2 and TRBJ2-5, with 8 bases aligning to TRBD2. V shed 1 base and J 4 bases; nucleotides not matched to a gene: 5. The CDR3 consists of 15 residues. The germline V gene has CDR1 SGHAT and CDR2 FQNNGV. This chain's CDR3 is CASSLGAGVLETQYF. The DNA of the CDR3 is TGTGCCAGCAGCTTAGGAGCGGGGGTGTTAGAGACCCAGTACTTC.

This chain uses TRBV15 with TRBJ1-2, with D uncertain. The CDR3 has 13 amino acids. The V end was cut by 1 base, the J end by 7 bases, with 10 bases between. CDR1 is LNHNV, CDR2 YYDKDF, per germline (reference sequence). The CDR3 is CATSRVADRGYTF. The DNA for the CDR3 is TGTGCCACCAGCAGAGTCGCCGACCGTGGCTACACCTTC.

This chain links TRBV10-3 with TRBJ1-4, with D possibly TRBD1 on 6 matching bases. The CDR3 totals 13 residues. Germline V gene data show CDR1 as ENHRY and CDR2 as SYGVKD. The V end was cut by 6 bases, the J end by 8 bases, with 13 bases between. CDR3 DNA: TGTGCCATCAGGGGACACGGTGAAGAAAAACTGTTTTTT. Protein sequence: CAIRGHGEEKLFF.

The chain combines TRBV30 with TRBJ1-4; 8 nucleotides agree with TRBD1. The CDR3 loop spans 18 amino acids. Germline V gene sequence: CDR1 GTSNPN, CDR2 SVGIG (reference sequence). V lost 0 bases, J lost 9 bases, and 18 bases stayed unmatched. The CDR3 sequence: CAWSVRTGTVSGIKKLFF. CDR3 DNA: TGTGCCTGGAGTGTTAGGACAGGGACTGTCTCAGGTATTAAAAAACTGTTTTTT.

The chain uses TRBV4-2 and TRBJ1-2; TRBD1 might be the D (5 bases). The CDR3 length is 13 residues. Germline V lookup: CDR1 LGHNA, CDR2 YNFKEQ. The V and J ends lost 1 base and 4 bases respectively, with 7 bases between them. The CDR3 region has the DNA TGTGCCAGCAGCCAAGGAACAGGCTATGGCTACACCTTC. This encodes CASSQGTGYGYTF.

The chain's CDR3 is CASSDQWGNTGELFF. The CDR3 DNA is TGCGCCAGCAGCGACCAGTGGGGGAACACCGGGGAGCTGTTTTTT. The chain recombines TRBV5-1 with TRBJ2-2; D is undetermined. The germline V gene encodes CDR1 SGHRS and CDR2 YFSETQ. Trimming took 4 bases from V and 1 from J, leaving 11 bases between them. CDR3 length: 15 amino acids.

The V gene is TRBV7-9, the J gene TRBJ1-3, with 7 positions matching TRBD1. Germline V CDR1 and CDR2: SEHNR, FQNEAQ (reference sequence). The trim removed 0 bases at V and 4 bases at J, leaving 6 bases unmatched. The CDR3 is 16 amino acids. This CDR3 reads CASSLADRSGGNTIYF. CDR3 in DNA: TGTGCCAGCAGCTTAGCGGACAGGTCGGGAGGAAACACCATATATTTT.

This clone was seen once. This sequence joins TRBV19 and TRBJ1-5, with 9 bases fitting TRBD1. The CDR3 sequence is 14 residues long. The trim removed 3 bases at V and 7 bases at J, leaving 4 bases unmatched. Germline V gene sequence: CDR1 LNHDA, CDR2 SQIVND (reference sequence). The CDR3 sequence is CASSITGGWQPQHF. The CDR3, as DNA: TGTGCCAGTAGTATCACAGGGGGCTGGCAGCCCCAGCATTTT.

The chain is built from TRBV10-3 and TRBJ1-1, with no clear D. This CDR3 region has 13 residues. The germline V gene has CDR1 ENHRY and CDR2 SYGVKD. V was pared by 5 bases and J by 1 base, with 8 bases between. The CDR3: CAISLIGNTEAFF. CDR3 DNA sequence: TGTGCCATCAGTCTCATCGGGAACACTGAAGCTTTCTTT.

This rearrangement joins TRBV6-2 or TRBV6-3 to TRBJ1-5; perhaps TRBD1 as D (5 bases). The CDR3 totals 14 residues. Trimming pared 2 bases from V and 4 bases from J, leaving 9 bases between. Germline loops: CDR1 MNHEY, CDR2 SVGEGT. CDR3: CASSYGGLNQPQHF. The CDR3 DNA reads TGTGCCAGCAGTTACGGGGGGTTGAATCAGCCCCAGCATTTT.

The chain has TRBV15 and TRBJ2-2; 8 nucleotides match TRBD2. V shed 2 bases and J 9 bases; nucleotides not matched to a gene: 20. CDR1 and CDR2 (germline): LNHNV, YYDKDF (reference sequence). There are 19 residues in the CDR3. The CDR3 reads CATSRMLVSGAPYVRELFF. The CDR3 nucleotides read TGTGCCACCAGCAGAATGTTGGTTAGCGGGGCCCCTTATGTGCGGGAGCTGTTTTTT.

V and J are TRBV2 and TRBJ1-3; D possibly corresponds to TRBD1 (5 bases). The CDR3 loop spans 15 amino acids. Germline V gene data show CDR1 as SNHLY and CDR2 as FYNNEI. The ends were cut back, 4 bases at V and 0 bases at J, with 10 bases in the middle. The CDR3 region has the DNA TGTGCCAGCAGTGTCCCAGGGTTCTCTGGAAACACCATATATTTT. It encodes CASSVPGFSGNTIYF.

V usage is TRBV7-9 and J usage is TRBJ1-4; D gene uncertain. Germline CDR1 reads SEHNR; CDR2 reads FQNEAQ (reference sequence). Trimming took off 5 bases at V and 6 bases at J, with 19 bases between the two ends. CDR3 length equals 16 residues. DNA for the CDR3: TGTGCCAGCAGCCTCTTTATATCCTCCCGGGATGAAAAACTGTTTTTT. Its protein is CASSLFISSRDEKLFF. Supplemented by reference TRBV7-9 and TRBJ1-4, the full variable domain reads DTGVSQNPRHKITKRGQNVTFRCDPISEHNRLYWYRQTLGQGPEFLTYFQNEAQLEKSRLLSDRFSAERPKGSFSTLEIQRTEQGDSAMYLCASSLFISSRDEKLFFGSGTQLSVL.

The chain links TRBV19 to TRBJ2-5; 9 bases are a match to TRBD2. With V trimmed by 1 base and J by 3 bases, 6 bases remained unmatched. Per the germline V gene, CDR1 is LNHDA and CDR2 is SQIVND (reference sequence). The CDR3 runs 16 residues. The chain's CDR3 is CASSIVGRGGKETQYF. The CDR3 DNA sequence: TGTGCCAGTAGTATAGTAGGGCGGGGGGGAAAAGAGACCCAGTACTTC.